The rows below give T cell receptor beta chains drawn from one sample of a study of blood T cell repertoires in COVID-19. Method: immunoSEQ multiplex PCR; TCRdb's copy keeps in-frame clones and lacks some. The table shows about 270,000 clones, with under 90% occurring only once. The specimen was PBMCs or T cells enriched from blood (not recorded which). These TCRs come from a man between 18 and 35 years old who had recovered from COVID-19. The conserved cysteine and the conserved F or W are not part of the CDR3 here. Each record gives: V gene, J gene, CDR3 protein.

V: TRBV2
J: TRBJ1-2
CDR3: ASSEEGIAYGYT

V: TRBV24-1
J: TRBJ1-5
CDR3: ATSDARGASDQPQH

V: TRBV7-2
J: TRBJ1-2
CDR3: ASSLFQGGTGYT

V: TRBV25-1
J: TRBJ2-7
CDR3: ASSGEGAGSYEQY

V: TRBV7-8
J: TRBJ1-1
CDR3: ASSLMDREAF

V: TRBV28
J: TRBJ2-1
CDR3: ASSTFEQF

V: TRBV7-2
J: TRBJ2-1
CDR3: ASSLDSSYNEQF

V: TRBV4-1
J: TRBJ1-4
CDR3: ASSQDSVVNEKLF

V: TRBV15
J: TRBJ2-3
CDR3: ATEAGSTDTQY

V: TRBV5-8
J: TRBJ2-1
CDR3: ASSLVSGEQF

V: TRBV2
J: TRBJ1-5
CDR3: ASSTNRAQPQH

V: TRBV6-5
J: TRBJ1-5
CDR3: ASSPRQAANQPQH

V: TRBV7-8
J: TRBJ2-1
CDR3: ASSSKSGSVAYNEQF

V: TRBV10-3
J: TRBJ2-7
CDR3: AIRRFSGGDEQY

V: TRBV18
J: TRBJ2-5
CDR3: ASSLQETQY

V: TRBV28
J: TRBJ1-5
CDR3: ASSFPGVDNQPQH

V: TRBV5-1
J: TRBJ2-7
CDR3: ASSTQGDDEQY

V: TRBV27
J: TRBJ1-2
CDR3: ASSFLTGGNYGYT

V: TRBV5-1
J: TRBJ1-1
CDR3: ASSFGTAEAF

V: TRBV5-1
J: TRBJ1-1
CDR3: ASSFNIEGTNTEAF

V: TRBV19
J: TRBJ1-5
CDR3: ASSIVAGSDQPQH

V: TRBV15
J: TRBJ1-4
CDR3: ATSRDREGSEKLF

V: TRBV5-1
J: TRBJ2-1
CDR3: ASRGRLENEQF

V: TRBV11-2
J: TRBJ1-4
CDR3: ASSPVLGTGGVGKLF